Detailed here is one T cell receptor beta chain. What it binds is not known. The sample comes from a study of glioma-infiltrating T cells after dendritic cell vaccination. Study-wide results and limits: Few patients contributed both blood and tumor specimens.

Regarding time point: after dendritic cell vaccination, including at tumor progression/relapse. PBMC were collected before vaccination, two weeks after the third vaccination, and at progression. Amplification used 60 V beta primers and 13 J beta primers. Libraries were prepared by immunoSEQ multiplex PCR; TCRdb keeps only in-frame clonotypes and omits some of them. The sample carries some 90,000 clones, 70% to 90% recorded once. This CDR3 contains 16 residues. CDR1 is SGHNT, CDR2 YYREEE, per germline (reference sequence). V was trimmed by 0 bases and J by 9 bases, leaving 16 bases between them. This chain joins TRBV5-4 and TRBJ1-6; a weak D match, TRBD1 (6 bases). The origin of this receptor is a human donor with glioblastoma. The sample in question was blood, obtained after dendritic cell vaccination. CDR3 in amino acids: CASSLDRADSGSPLHF. CDR3 sequence (DNA): TGTGCCAGCAGCTTGGACAGGGCAGATTCAGGTTCACCCCTCCACTTT.